This is a list of T cell receptor beta chains from one sample in a study of vaccination and CD4 T cells after COVID-19. TCRdb used MiXCR to reprocess the PCR reads, holding one entry per CDR3 protein. The table lists about 20,000 distinct CDR3 sequences, under 40% of them singletons. These receptors are not linked to any known antigen. The sample here was CD4+ T cells from blood, cultured in vitro, taken about 7 months after SARS-CoV-2 vaccination. The receptors derive from a human donor who had recovered from COVID-19. CDR3s include the opening cysteine and the closing phenylalanine or tryptophan.

TRBV7-2 | 15 | CASSTLRMNTGELFF
TRBV7-9 | 13 | CASSLEAGRRAFF
TRBV6-5 | 15 | CASSYQGSGANVLTF
TRBV27 | 13 | CASSLRRNTEAFF
TRBV2 | 14 | CASRRTGNNYGYTF
TRBV7-9 | 15 | CASSLTGTGSYEQYF
TRBV5-8 | 14 | CASSLGRPHQPQHF
TRBV6-2/TRBV6-3 | 12 | CASMARRNEQFF
TRBV20-1 | 14 | CSARGASWEYEQYF
TRBV10-3 | 16 | CAISEGSGGAYNEQFF
TRBV7-6 | 16 | CASSFVFSGGTDTQYF
TRBV20-1 | 16 | CSARYEEESGANVLTF
TRBV7-7 | 15 | CASSPSSGRRDEQFF
TRBV4-1 | 13 | CASSQGGGGTQYF
TRBV24-1 | 16 | CATSDGQGPEAGVQFF
TRBV6-1 | 14 | CASRETVAEETQYF
TRBV6-1 | 15 | CASIPTGVDGQPQHF
TRBV5-8 | 13 | CASSLDSYYGYTF